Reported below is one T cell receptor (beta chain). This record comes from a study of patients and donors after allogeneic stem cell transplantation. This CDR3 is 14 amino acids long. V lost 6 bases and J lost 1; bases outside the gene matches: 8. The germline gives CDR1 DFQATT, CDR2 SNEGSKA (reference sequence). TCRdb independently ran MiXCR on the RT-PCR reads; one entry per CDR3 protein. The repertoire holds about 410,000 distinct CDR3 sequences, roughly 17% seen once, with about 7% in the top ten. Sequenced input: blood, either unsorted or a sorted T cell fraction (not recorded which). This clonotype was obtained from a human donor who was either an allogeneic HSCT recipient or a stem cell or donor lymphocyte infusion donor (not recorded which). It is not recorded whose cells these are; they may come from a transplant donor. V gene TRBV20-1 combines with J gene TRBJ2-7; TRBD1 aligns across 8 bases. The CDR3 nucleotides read TGCAGTGCCGCAGGGACAGGAATATCCTACGAGCAGTACTTC. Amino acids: CSAAGTGISYEQYF.